The rows below give T cell receptor beta chains drawn from one sample of a study of Ad26.COV2.S vaccination and SARS-CoV-2 variants. Assay used: immunoSEQ multiplex PCR; TCRdb lists only in-frame clones, some missing. The sample lists about 350,000 clones, 80% to 90% occurring once. This specimen consisted of peripheral blood, obtained in a trial of Ad26.COV2.S vaccine versus placebo. These receptors were obtained from a person between 18 and 60 years old who received the Ad26.COV2.S COVID-19 vaccine or a placebo. The CDR3 runs from the conserved cysteine through the conserved F or W. D genes are given only for firm matches. Clone sizes are given selectively: once, few, many, or a class where the clone is expanded.

TGTGCCAGCAGCATGGGGGGCGACGGTTTGTTAAGGGGGCAGTATTTT	CASSMGGDGLLRGQYF	NA	NA	TRBV5-4	TRBJ2-3
TGTGCCAGCAGTTTAAAGCCAGGCTACGAGCAGTACTTC	CASSLKPGYEQYF	NA	NA	TRBV28	TRBJ2-7
TGTGCCAGCTCACCACAGCGGAACACTGAAGCTTTCTTT	CASSPQRNTEAFF	NA	few	TRBV18	TRBJ1-1
TGTGCCAGCAGTTACTCGAGGGACGAACCTGAAGCTTTCTTT	CASSYSRDEPEAFF	NA	NA	TRBV6-6	TRBJ1-1
TGTGCCATCAGTCAGACTAGCGGGAATACAGATACGCAGTATTTT	CAISQTSGNTDTQYF	TRBD2	NA	TRBV10-3	TRBJ2-3
TGTGCCAGTAGTATTTCGGGGAACCCAGACATTCAGTACTTC	CASSISGNPDIQYF	NA	NA	TRBV19	TRBJ2-4
TGTGCCAGTAGTATTCCCCCACGGAGACAGGGCGTCTATGGCTACACCTTC	CASSIPPRRQGVYGYTF	TRBD1	NA	TRBV19	TRBJ1-2
TGTGCCAGCAGCTCTGACGGGACAGGGGCTGAAGCTTTCTTT	CASSSDGTGAEAFF	TRBD1	NA	TRBV7-2	TRBJ1-1
TGTGCCAGCAGGTCAAAGGAACGTATGAACACTGAAGCTTTCTTT	CASRSKERMNTEAFF	NA	NA	TRBV7-9	TRBJ1-1
TGTGCCAGCAGGCTAGCGGGGGGATCAGATACGCAGTATTTT	CASRLAGGSDTQYF	TRBD2	NA	TRBV7-8	TRBJ2-3
TGCAGCGTGTTTAAGGGGCAAGCTAACTATGGCTACACCTTC	CSVFKGQANYGYTF	NA	NA	TRBV29-1	TRBJ1-2
TGCGCCAGCAGCCACCTCATCTCGGGGGGCGCCGGGGAGCTGTTTTTT	CASSHLISGGAGELFF	NA	NA	TRBV4-3	TRBJ2-2
TGTGCCAGCAGCCCCCAGGGGAGTCAGCCCCAGCATTTT	CASSPQGSQPQHF	NA	NA	TRBV27	TRBJ1-5
TGTGCCAGCAGTTTGCGGACAGGGTCAGTTGAAAAACTGTTTTTT	CASSLRTGSVEKLFF	TRBD1	NA	TRBV28	TRBJ1-4
TGTGCCAGCAGCCAGGACACAGGGACGAACAATGAGCAGTTCTTC	CASSQDTGTNNEQFF	NA	NA	TRBV5-4	TRBJ2-1
TGTGCCAGCAGTGTAGGACAGGGGGTCTCTTCTAACTATGGCTACACCTTC	CASSVGQGVSSNYGYTF	TRBD1	NA	TRBV6-1	TRBJ1-2
TGTGCCAGCAGTGGACAGGTCCTATTCACTGAAGCTTTCTTT	CASSGQVLFTEAFF	TRBD1	NA	TRBV28	TRBJ1-1
TGTGCCAGCAGCCCAGCAGATGGGCGGGGGGACACAGATACGCAGTATTTT	CASSPADGRGDTDTQYF	TRBD2	NA	TRBV4-2	TRBJ2-3
TGCGCCAGCAGTGAAACGTCGGGGGGCATCGATGGCTACACCTTC	CASSETSGGIDGYTF	NA	NA	TRBV10-1	TRBJ1-2
TGTGCCAGCAGCCTACAGGGGGCCTACCGCTATGGCTACACCTTC	CASSLQGAYRYGYTF	TRBD1	NA	TRBV5-4	TRBJ1-2
TGTGCCTGGAGCGGTGGACTAGCGGGGGCCTACGAGCAGTACTTC	CAWSGGLAGAYEQYF	TRBD2	NA	TRBV30	TRBJ2-7
TGTGCCAGTAGTATAGATAACGGGGGGGGCCAGGGTGAGCAGTTCTTC	CASSIDNGGGQGEQFF	TRBD2	NA	TRBV19	TRBJ2-1
TGCGCCAGCAGCTTGGCCGGGCTAGCGGGACTCAATGAGCAGTTCTTC	CASSLAGLAGLNEQFF	TRBD2	NA	TRBV5-1	TRBJ2-1
TGCAGTGCTAGTACCGCCGCGGCAGCTTACCAGCCCCAGCATTTT	CSASTAAAAYQPQHF	NA	NA	TRBV20-1	TRBJ1-5
TGTGCCAGCAGTTTATGGTCGGGGGCGGAAGAGACCCAGTACTTC	CASSLWSGAEETQYF	NA	NA	TRBV27	TRBJ2-5
TGTGCCAGCAGTTTCGATGTTGGCGGGAGGCCTTACGAGCAGTACTTC	CASSFDVGGRPYEQYF	TRBD2	NA	TRBV27	TRBJ2-7
TGCGCCAGCAGCCAAGGGGTACAGTACTCTGGAAACACCATATATTTT	CASSQGVQYSGNTIYF	NA	NA	TRBV4-3	TRBJ1-3
TGCGCCAGCAGCTTGGATCCCTCGACAGGTGACACCGGGGAGCTGTTTTTT	CASSLDPSTGDTGELFF	NA	few	TRBV5-1	TRBJ2-2
TGTGCCAGCAGTCTTCGACAGAGCTCCTACGAGCAGTACTTC	CASSLRQSSYEQYF	NA	NA	TRBV6-2/TRBV6-3	TRBJ2-7
TGTGCCAGCAGCTTGGATCAGGTCACTCTCACTGAAGCTTTCTTT	CASSLDQVTLTEAFF	NA	NA	TRBV7-2	TRBJ1-1
TGTGCCAGTAGTTCCGGGGCCCTTCTCACAGATACGCAGTATTTT	CASSSGALLTDTQYF	NA	NA	TRBV19	TRBJ2-3
TGCGCCAGCAGCAGTAGATCCGGACTAGCGGGGGCGGATACGCAGTATTTT	CASSSRSGLAGADTQYF	TRBD2	NA	TRBV5-1	TRBJ2-3
TGTGCCAGCAGTCCCGGACAGGGGATCGGGACCCAGTACTTC	CASSPGQGIGTQYF	TRBD1	NA	TRBV27	TRBJ2-5
TGTGCCAGCAGCTCCTCCGGCCGCTCCTACAATGAGCAGTTCTTC	CASSSSGRSYNEQFF	NA	NA	TRBV6-2/TRBV6-3	TRBJ2-1
TGCAGCGGCGGACAGCTCTCCGAGCAGTACTTC	CSGGQLSEQYF	NA	NA	TRBV29-1	TRBJ2-7